A single sample gave rise to the 6 T cell receptor beta chains below, sequenced in a study of blood T cell repertoires in COVID-19. Some clones are missing from TCRdb's copy, which holds only in-frame ones; the method was immunoSEQ multiplex PCR. The sample records fewer than 150,000 clones, under 80% being singletons. The sample consisted of peripheral blood. The receptors here all came from a man between 65 and 85 years old with acute or convalescent COVID-19.

The CDR3 reads CASSFQSGQGEAFF. The CDR3 DNA is TGTGCCAGCAGCTTTCAGTCGGGACAGGGAGAAGCTTTCTTT. The genes are TRBV7-2 and TRBJ1-1; TRBD1 aligns across 9 bases. From germline, CDR1 is SGHTA and CDR2 FQGNSA. The trim removed 3 bases at V and 8 bases at J, leaving 7 bases unmatched. CDR3 length: 14 residues.

The J gene is TRBJ2-2, the V gene TRBV29-1; TRBD1 agrees at 7 bases. Trimming at V came to 6 bases and at J to 2 bases, leaving 6 bases not matched to a gene. CDR1 is SQVTM, CDR2 ANQGSEA, per germline. The CDR3 has 14 residues. CDR3 residues: CSVYGTDNTGELFF. As DNA, the CDR3 is TGCAGCGTCTACGGGACAGACAACACCGGGGAGCTGTTTTTT.

This chain joins TRBV21-1 and TRBJ1-6; the D segment call TRBD1 is taken from the table without a DNA check. TRBV21-1 is described as a pseudogene. This CDR3 has 14 residues. The CDR3 region has the DNA TGTGCCAGCAGCAAACTGGCACAGAATTCACCCCTCCACTTT. It is translated as CASSKLAQNSPLHF.

The chain links TRBV7-6 to TRBJ1-2; D not resolved. The germline V gene has CDR1 SGHVS and CDR2 FNYEAQ. This CDR3 region has 15 residues. V gave up 0 bases and J gave up 1 base, with 9 bases separating them. The DNA of the CDR3 is TGTGCCAGCAGCTTAGCCCTAGACCTTAACTATGGCTACACCTTC. It codes for CASSLALDLNYGYTF.

The V call is TRBV7-3, the J call TRBJ1-2; the D is unclear. V was clipped by 0 bases and J by 8 bases, with 19 bases between them. The germline CDR1 and CDR2 sequences are SGHTA and FQGTGA. CDR3 length equals 16 residues. The CDR3 loop is CASSLTGGQLAAGYTF. The CDR3 DNA reads TGTGCCAGCAGCTTAACCGGCGGCCAACTGGCGGCGGGCTACACCTTC.

V usage is TRBV7-2 and J usage is TRBJ1-1; TRBD1 aligns across 11 bases. The CDR3 has 17 residues. CDR1 SGHTA and CDR2 FQGNSA come from the germline V gene. J was trimmed by 1 base and V by 4 bases; bases with no gene match: 8. CDR3 nucleotides: TGTGCCAGCAGCTCACGAGGGACAGGGGGGTGGAACACTGAAGCTTTCTTT. Protein: CASSSRGTGGWNTEAFF.